The T cell receptor beta chain under discussion was sequenced for a study of regulatory T cells in long-lasting Graves disease. Study information: Over 5 years of antithyroid drugs plus positive TSH receptor antibodies defined persistent Graves' disease.

The CDR3 is 15 residues long. V was trimmed by 1 base and J by 3 bases, leaving 10 bases between them. CDR1 MDHEN and CDR2 SYDVKM come from the germline V gene. Time point meaning: persistent/refractory GD, antithyroid drugs over 5 years with positive TRAb. RNA from PBMCs was the source of the TCR library. Arm-PCR with iRepertoire HTBI primers amplified the CDR3 regions for these TCR beta libraries. As processed by the authors: Samples jointly harbored 55 to 75 TRBV and some 13 TRBJ segments. In TCRdb, the multiplex PCR reads were re-called with MiXCR into one record per CDR3 protein. The V and J calls here are based on TCRdb, not the publication. Among approximately 500,000 distinct CDR3 sequences listed, 20% to 25% were seen once. Concerning this clonotype: The antigen is undetermined.

The study's findings and limits: Favored gene segments in persistent disease were TRBV28, TRBJ1-2 and TRBJ2-5.

V usage is TRBV28 and J usage is TRBJ1-5, with D unresolved. The sequenced sample was peripheral blood mononuclear cells (PBMCs), obtained when the disease was refractory, from a patient treated with antithyroid drugs. This TCR derives from a female donor with Graves disease. CDR3 amino acids: CASSLYGGNNQPQHF. In nucleotides, the CDR3 is TGTGCCAGCAGTTTATATGGAGGTAACAATCAGCCCCAGCATTTT. Full variable domain (remainder filled in from reference TRBV28 and TRBJ1-5): DVKVTQSSRYLVKRTGEKVFLECVQDMDHENMFWYRQDPGLGLRLIYFSYDVKMKEKGDIPEGYSVSREKKERFSLILESASTNQTSMYLCASSLYGGNNQPQHFGDGTRLSIL.